Each of the 29 T cell receptor beta chains below was sequenced from the same sample in a study of cytomegalovirus exposure and HLA in healthy donors. Repertoires were generated with immunoSEQ multiplex PCR, while TCRdb's copy carries only in-frame clones and drops some. The sample carries roughly 200,000 clones, roughly 81% recorded once. Sequenced material: PBMCs. These receptors originate from a woman aged 30 to 39 in good health and CMV-seronegative.

The chain recombines TRBV12-5 with TRBJ1-1; tentatively, D is TRBD1 (5 bases). The germline V and J ends were trimmed by 5 bases and 1 base, with 8 bases remaining between them. Germline CDR1 and CDR2: LGHNT and FRNRAP. The CDR3 consists of 13 residues. CDR3 coding DNA: TGTGCTAGTGGTCACGGGGGGAACACTGAAGCTTTCTTT. Translated: CASGHGGNTEAFF.

The chain carries TRBV6-1 and TRBJ1-2; D uncertain. The CDR3 has 12 residues. CDR1 is MNHNS, CDR2 SASEGT, per germline. Trimming left V 8 bases short and J 4 bases short, with 11 bases between. The CDR3 reads CASFREAYGYTF. In DNA form, the CDR3 reads TGTGCCAGCTTCCGGGAGGCCTATGGCTACACCTTC.

The sample holds one count of this clone. V usage is TRBV19 and J usage is TRBJ1-4; 10 bases are a match to TRBD1. This CDR3 has 17 amino acids. The V gene's germline CDR1 is LNHDA and CDR2 SQIVND (reference sequence). With V trimmed by 5 bases and J by 4 bases, 10 bases remained unmatched. The CDR3 region has the DNA TGTGCCAGTAGTTTCGCCCCGGGACAGGGGATTAATGAAAAACTGTTTTTT. Amino acids: CASSFAPGQGINEKLFF. The full variable domain, completed using reference TRBV19 and TRBJ1-4, is DGGITQSPKYLFRKEGQNVTLSCEQNLNHDAMYWYRQDPGQGLRLIYYSQIVNDFQKGDIAEGYSVSREKKESFPLTVTSAQKNPTAFYLCASSFAPGQGINEKLFFGSGTQLSVL.

A single count supports this clone. The rearrangement links TRBV19 to TRBJ2-7; the D is unclear. This CDR3 has 14 residues. Germline V gene data show CDR1 as LNHDA and CDR2 as SQIVND (reference sequence). V was clipped by 1 base and J by 4 bases, with 11 bases between them. The CDR3 is CASSIGGRPYEQYF. The CDR3 bases are TGTGCCAGTAGTATAGGAGGAAGGCCGTACGAGCAGTACTTC.

This clone was found once. The chain joins TRBV30 to TRBJ2-3; D is possibly TRBD1 (6 bases). Trimming pared 2 bases from V and 1 base from J, leaving 16 bases between. Germline V CDR1 and CDR2: GTSNPN, SVGIG (reference sequence). CDR3 size: 16 residues. CDR3 in amino acids: CAWSSVGGPGTDTQYF. In DNA, the CDR3 is TGTGCCTGGAGTTCAGTAGGGGGTCCGGGCACAGATACGCAGTATTTT.

The J gene is TRBJ1-2, the V gene TRBV28, with a possible D match to TRBD1 (5 bases). The CDR3 is made up of 13 amino acids. CDR1 and CDR2 (germline): MDHEN, SYDVKM. With 9 bases removed from V and 3 bases from J, the gap between germline ends came to 14 bases. CDR3: CASQQATYYGYTF. DNA for the CDR3: TGTGCCAGTCAACAGGCCACCTACTATGGCTACACCTTC.

J is TRBJ2-7 and V is TRBV19, with D possibly matching TRBD2 (6 bases). The germline CDR1 and CDR2 sequences are LNHDA and SQIVND (reference sequence). The CDR3 contains 16 residues. V was clipped by 4 bases and J by 0 bases, with 16 bases between them. DNA of the CDR3: TGTGCCAGTAGTACCGTGGCGGGGCAGAGCTCCTACGAGCAGTACTTC. Encoded protein: CASSTVAGQSSYEQYF.

V and J are TRBV5-1 and TRBJ2-7; 10 bases are a match to TRBD2. The J segment lost 0 bases and the V segment lost 4 bases, leaving 13 bases of the junction unmatched. Looked up from germline, CDR1 is SGHRS and CDR2 is YFSETQ. The CDR3 totals 18 residues. CDR3 DNA sequence: TGCGCCAGCAGCCTCCGGCTGACTAGCGGGTGGAGCTCCTACGAGCAGTACTTC. It encodes CASSLRLTSGWSSYEQYF. Using reference TRBV5-1 and TRBJ2-7 for the parts outside the CDR3, the full variable domain is KAGVTQTPRYLIKTRGQQVTLSCSPISGHRSVSWYQQTPGQGLQFLFEYFSETQRNKGNFPGRFSGRQFSNSRSEMNVSTLELGDSALYLCASSLRLTSGWSSYEQYFGPGTRLTVT.

This clone was recorded only once. The sample has other DNA sequences that encode this CDR3 too. The gene calls are TRBV2 and TRBJ2-3; TRBD2 matches 8 bases. The CDR3 spans 15 residues. The V segment lost 3 bases and the J segment 0 bases; nucleotides outside the gene matches: 2. Germline V gene sequence: CDR1 SNHLY, CDR2 FYNNEI. CDR3 sequence: CASSEASGSTDTQYF. The CDR3 region has the DNA TGTGCCAGCAGTGAGGCTAGCGGGAGCACAGATACGCAGTATTTT.

The gene calls are TRBV6-1 and TRBJ2-7; 12 bases fit TRBD2. This CDR3 has 14 residues. From germline, CDR1 is MNHNS and CDR2 SASEGT. With 5 bases clipped from V and 4 bases from J, the junction kept 3 bases outside the gene matches. CDR3 in DNA: TGTGCCAGCAGTCCTCTAGCGGGGGGGTACGAGCAGTACTTC. The encoded protein is CASSPLAGGYEQYF.

The CDR3 nucleotides are TGTGCCACCGGACTAGCCGCACAGGGTGAGCAGTTCTTC. Residues: CATGLAAQGEQFF. The gene calls are TRBV7-9 and TRBJ2-1; 8 positions agree with TRBD2. CDR1 is SEHNR and CDR2 is FQNEAQ in the germline V gene (reference sequence). The junction had 11 bases not matched to a gene; V was cut back by 10 bases and J by 9 bases. CDR3 length equals 13 residues.

The rearrangement links TRBV6-5 to TRBJ2-7; the D gene is possibly TRBD2 (5 bases). The CDR3 is 13 amino acids. Trimming removed 6 bases from V and 3 bases from J, with 12 bases in between. The germline V gene encodes CDR1 MNHEY and CDR2 SVGAGI. The CDR3 loop is CASSPGKYYEQYF. In DNA, the CDR3 is TGTGCCAGCAGCCCGGGAAAATACTACGAGCAGTACTTC.

This clone was recorded only once. The V call is TRBV7-6, the J call TRBJ1-1, with D tentatively TRBD1 (5 bases). CDR3 length equals 15 residues. In germline, CDR1 is SGHVS, CDR2 FNYEAQ. Trimming cost V 1 base and J 0 bases, with 9 bases left between them. CDR3 protein: CASSLVDSMNTEAFF. CDR3 coding DNA: TGTGCCAGCAGCTTAGTTGACAGCATGAACACTGAAGCTTTCTTT.

The chain combines TRBV9 with TRBJ1-5; D is undetermined. CDR1 and CDR2 from the germline V gene are SGDLS and YYNGEE. Trimming left V 0 bases short and J 2 bases short, with 9 bases between. The CDR3 has 15 amino acids. This CDR3 reads CASSVGPTGNQPQHF. The CDR3 DNA reads as TGTGCCAGCAGCGTAGGTCCTACGGGCAATCAGCCCCAGCATTTT.

The rearrangement joins TRBV18 to TRBJ1-3; D gene ambiguous. CDR1 and CDR2 (germline): KGHSH, LQKENI. Trimming stripped 6 bases from V and 0 bases from J, with 3 bases between. The CDR3 contains 12 residues. The CDR3 DNA is TGTGCCAGCTCCCTCTCTGGAAACACCATATATTTT. Translation: CASSLSGNTIYF. Using reference TRBV18 and TRBJ1-3 for the parts outside the CDR3, the full variable domain is NAGVMQNPRHLVRRRGQEARLRCSPMKGHSHVYWYRQLPEEGLKFMVYLQKENIIDESGMPKERFSAEFPKEGPSILRIQQVVRGDSAAYFCASSLSGNTIYFGEGSWLTVV.

The chain uses TRBV18 and TRBJ2-7, with 14 bases aligning to TRBD2. This CDR3 comprises 15 residues. CDR1 and CDR2 (germline): KGHSH, LQKENI. J lost 3 bases, V lost 3 bases, and 1 base had no gene match. The DNA of the CDR3 is TGTGCCAGCTCACCCGGGACTAGCGGGAGCTACGAGCAGTACTTC. Its protein product is CASSPGTSGSYEQYF.

This chain connects TRBV5-1 to TRBJ2-1, with 9 bases identical to TRBD1. The CDR3 covers 14 residues. Germline V gives CDR1 SGHRS, CDR2 YFSETQ. The trim removed 5 bases at V and 7 bases at J, leaving 7 bases unmatched. The CDR3 sequence: CASRPGTGSNEQFF. In DNA form, the CDR3 reads TGCGCCAGCAGGCCGGGGACAGGGTCAAATGAGCAGTTCTTC. Filled out from reference TRBV5-1 and TRBJ2-1, the complete variable domain reads KAGVTQTPRYLIKTRGQQVTLSCSPISGHRSVSWYQQTPGQGLQFLFEYFSETQRNKGNFPGRFSGRQFSNSRSEMNVSTLELGDSALYLCASRPGTGSNEQFFGPGTRLTVL.

In this sample, this clone turned up a few times. Mismatch with germline at one junction end may stem from a read error. The chain has TRBV6-1 and TRBJ1-5, with unresolved D. The V gene's germline CDR1 is MNHNS and CDR2 SASEGT. The CDR3 consists of 15 residues. CDR3 coding DNA: TGTGCCAGCAGCGTTCGGCGGAGTAGCGATCAGCCCCAGCATTTT. It codes for CASSVRRSSDQPQHF.

This clone was picked up one time. The J gene is TRBJ2-5, the V gene TRBV5-4, with 8 positions matching TRBD2. The CDR3 consists of 16 residues. The junction had 10 bases not matched to a gene; V was cut back by 1 base and J by 5 bases. CDR1 SGHNT and CDR2 YYREEE come from the germline V gene (reference sequence). The CDR3 DNA is TGTGCCAGCAGCTTGACCGCGGGAGGTCGGTTGGAGACCCAGTACTTC. Its protein is CASSLTAGGRLETQYF.

This clone appeared once. This rearrangement joins TRBV2 to TRBJ1-5; D not resolved. V lost 4 bases and J 5 bases, leaving 12 bases between the germline ends. The CDR3 consists of 14 residues. Germline CDR1 and CDR2: SNHLY and FYNNEI. The CDR3 sequence is CASSASTRDQPQHF. The CDR3 coding sequence is TGTGCCAGCAGTGCCAGTACTAGGGATCAGCCCCAGCATTTT.

The chain's CDR3 is CATAGPSSSYNEQFF. The CDR3 bases are TGTGCCACTGCGGGGCCTTCTAGCTCCTACAATGAGCAGTTCTTC. This chain uses TRBV19 with TRBJ2-1; TRBD2 is a possible D gene (6 bases). The V gene's germline CDR1 is LNHDA and CDR2 SQIVND (reference sequence). There are 15 residues in the CDR3. V shed 10 bases and J shed 0 bases, with 16 bases lying between them.

J is TRBJ2-1 and V is TRBV7-9; D gene uncertain. The V gene lost 5 bases and the J gene lost 7 bases, with 12 bases spanning the gap. The CDR3 is 13 residues long. Germline CDR1 and CDR2: SEHNR and FQNEAQ (reference sequence). CDR3 coding DNA: TGTGCCAGCAGCCCTCAGTCCGGGAATGAGCAGTTCTTC. It is translated as CASSPQSGNEQFF.

V is TRBV5-8 and J is TRBJ1-1; D perhaps matches TRBD1 (5 bases). V was trimmed by 0 bases and J by 9 bases, leaving 18 bases between them. This CDR3 comprises 15 residues. Germline loops: CDR1 SGHTS, CDR2 YDEGEE. This CDR3 reads CASSLERQLQLKAFF. The CDR3 DNA reads TGTGCCAGCAGCTTGGAGAGACAGTTACAACTTAAAGCTTTCTTT.

V is TRBV6-6 and J is TRBJ2-2; D is possibly TRBD2 (6 bases). Germline V gene data show CDR1 as MNHNY and CDR2 as SVGAGI (reference sequence). The CDR3 loop spans 16 amino acids. Trimming took 6 bases from V and 4 from J, leaving 18 bases between them. The CDR3 DNA sequence: TGTGCCAGCAGCCTCCGTGGGGGAGGCCCCACCGGGGAGCTGTTTTTT. It encodes CASSLRGGGPTGELFF.

This chain uses TRBV4-2 with TRBJ2-7; D unclear. V gave up 4 bases and J gave up 2 bases, with 12 bases separating them. The CDR3 has 14 residues. Germline CDR1 and CDR2: LGHNA and YNFKEQ. This CDR3 is CASSRATSPYEQYF. DNA for the CDR3: TGTGCCAGCAGCCGAGCTACCTCTCCCTACGAGCAGTACTTC.

The V gene is TRBV19, the J gene TRBJ1-2; 8 bases line up with TRBD1. V gave up 6 bases and J gave up 6 bases; unmatched junction bases: 9. This CDR3 comprises 14 residues. The germline gives CDR1 LNHDA, CDR2 SQIVND (reference sequence). The CDR3 sequence: CASRSGQGVHGYTF. The DNA of the CDR3 is TGTGCCAGTAGGAGTGGACAGGGTGTTCATGGCTACACCTTC.

The chain joins TRBV30 to TRBJ1-3; TRBD1 might be the D (5 bases). Germline CDR1 and CDR2: GTSNPN and SVGIG (reference sequence). Deletions cut 2 bases from V and 8 bases from J, with 10 bases between. CDR3 length equals 12 residues. The CDR3 loop is CAWSPGGDTIYF. CDR3 DNA: TGTGCCTGGAGTCCCGGGGGGGACACCATATATTTT.

This sequence joins TRBV5-1 and TRBJ2-7; D might be TRBD1 (5 bases). Trimming stripped 1 base from V and 1 base from J, with 9 bases between. CDR1 and CDR2 from the germline V gene are SGHRS and YFSETQ. The CDR3 spans 14 residues. The CDR3 nucleotides are TGCGCCAGCAGCTTGCAGGGAATTTCCTACGAGCAGTACTTC. Amino acid sequence: CASSLQGISYEQYF.

V gene TRBV4-2 combines with J gene TRBJ1-4; 8 bases map to TRBD1. Per germline, CDR1 LGHNA and CDR2 YNFKEQ. The CDR3 is 16 residues long. V lost 3 bases, J lost 3 bases, and 6 bases stayed unmatched. The CDR3 DNA reads as TGTGCCAGCAGCCATCGCGGACAGGGAGCTAATGAAAAACTGTTTTTT. Its protein product is CASSHRGQGANEKLFF.